Listed below are T cell receptor beta chains from one sample, sequenced in a study of T and B cells in COVID-19 patients. TCRdb ran MiXCR on the multiplex PCR reads and lists one entry per CDR3 protein. The sample lists more than 5,000 distinct CDR3 sequences, approximately 36% seen once, with around 62% in the top ten. Sample: blood. These receptors were collected from a human donor with active COVID-19. The CDR3 runs from the conserved cysteine through the conserved F or W. A D gene is named only where the DNA matches it firmly. Expanded clones get a size class; other rows say once, few or many, or leave the size out.

J gene: TRBJ1-4; D gene: .; clone size: few; V gene: TRBV15; CDR3 DNA: TGTGCCACCAGCAGAAATAATGAAAAACTGTTTTTT; CDR3 protein: CATSRNNEKLFF
J gene: TRBJ2-5; D gene: .; clone size: .; V gene: TRBV18; CDR3 DNA: TGTGCCAGCTCTCCCCCAGGGACGGAGAATCAAGAGACCCAGTACTTC; CDR3 protein: CASSPPGTENQETQYF
J gene: TRBJ2-3; D gene: .; clone size: medium-sized; V gene: TRBV30; CDR3 DNA: TGTGCCTGGGATAGGGGTCTTAGCACAGATACGCAGTATTTT; CDR3 protein: CAWDRGLSTDTQYF
J gene: TRBJ2-2; D gene: .; clone size: few; V gene: TRBV24-1; CDR3 DNA: TGTGCCACCAGTGATTCCCCCGGGACCGGGGAGCTGTTTTTT; CDR3 protein: CATSDSPGTGELFF
J gene: TRBJ1-2; D gene: .; clone size: .; V gene: TRBV30; CDR3 DNA: TGTGCCTGGAGCAGGGGCTATGGCTACACCTTC; CDR3 protein: CAWSRGYGYTF
J gene: TRBJ2-6; D gene: .; clone size: few; V gene: TRBV12-3/TRBV12-4; CDR3 DNA: TGTGCCAGCACAGGCGGGGCTGCTGGGGCCAACGTCCTGACTTTC; CDR3 protein: CASTGGAAGANVLTF
J gene: TRBJ2-5; D gene: .; clone size: .; V gene: TRBV30; CDR3 DNA: TGTGCCTGGAGTAGGGCAGGGGAAGGGACCCAGTACTTC; CDR3 protein: CAWSRAGEGTQYF
J gene: TRBJ2-1; D gene: TRBD2; clone size: few; V gene: TRBV29-1; CDR3 DNA: TGCAGCGCCCCCCAGGGCGGGAGCTCCTACAATGAGCAGTTCTTC; CDR3 protein: CSAPQGGSSYNEQFF
J gene: TRBJ2-7; D gene: .; clone size: .; V gene: TRBV6-1; CDR3 DNA: TGTGCCAGCCAAACGGGGAGGAACTACGAGCAGTACTTC; CDR3 protein: CASQTGRNYEQYF
J gene: TRBJ1-6; D gene: TRBD1; clone size: .; V gene: TRBV10-3; CDR3 DNA: TGTGCCATCAGCTCGACAGGGGTAAATTCACCCCTCCACTTT; CDR3 protein: CAISSTGVNSPLHF
J gene: TRBJ2-1; D gene: .; clone size: large; V gene: TRBV6-5; CDR3 DNA: TGTGCCAGCAGCCCCTCTTCCAGCCCTACGGTGGGGTTCTTC; CDR3 protein: CASSPSSSPTVGFF
J gene: TRBJ2-3; D gene: TRBD2; clone size: .; V gene: TRBV6-1; CDR3 DNA: TGTCCCAGCAGTGAATTACGACTAGCGTTAGGAGATACGCAGTATTTT; CDR3 protein: CPSSELRLALGDTQYF
J gene: TRBJ2-1; D gene: TRBD2; clone size: medium-sized; V gene: TRBV15; CDR3 DNA: TGTGCCACCAGCGGACTAGCGGGCTACAATGAGCAGTTCTTC; CDR3 protein: CATSGLAGYNEQFF
J gene: TRBJ2-3; D gene: TRBD1; clone size: .; V gene: TRBV5-1; CDR3 DNA: TGCGCCAGCAGCGTGACAGGGGGCCACACAGATACGCAGTATTTT; CDR3 protein: CASSVTGGHTDTQYF
J gene: TRBJ2-3; D gene: .; clone size: .; V gene: TRBV10-3; CDR3 DNA: TGTGCCATCAAGGCGGGGCCGAGCACAGATACGCAGTATTTT; CDR3 protein: CAIKAGPSTDTQYF
J gene: TRBJ1-1; D gene: .; clone size: .; V gene: TRBV27; CDR3 DNA: TGTGCTAGCAGACGGAATACAAGGAACACTGAAGCTTTCTTT; CDR3 protein: CASRRNTRNTEAFF
J gene: TRBJ2-3; D gene: .; clone size: few; V gene: TRBV6-1; CDR3 DNA: TGTGCCAGCAGTCCCCAGGGACGGATCACAGATACGCAGTATTTT; CDR3 protein: CASSPQGRITDTQYF
J gene: TRBJ2-1; D gene: TRBD2; clone size: .; V gene: TRBV20-1; CDR3 DNA: TGCAGTGCCGGGCCGGGACTAGCGTACGGCGAGCAGTTCTTC; CDR3 protein: CSAGPGLAYGEQFF
J gene: TRBJ1-5; D gene: TRBD1; clone size: once; V gene: TRBV30; CDR3 DNA: TGTGCCTGGACCCAAGGGGGACGGGACAGGGGGATCAATCAGCCCCAGCATTTT; CDR3 protein: CAWTQGGRDRGINQPQHF
J gene: TRBJ1-5; D gene: .; clone size: .; V gene: TRBV7-2; CDR3 DNA: TGTGCCAGCAGCTTAGTGGCGGTTGCGGGGTTGGAGCAGCCCCAGCATTTT; CDR3 protein: CASSLVAVAGLEQPQHF
J gene: TRBJ2-3; D gene: TRBD2; clone size: .; V gene: TRBV5-6; CDR3 DNA: TGTGCCAGCAGCTTGGCGGCTAGCGTTGGGGGGGCAGATACGCAGTATTTT; CDR3 protein: CASSLAASVGGADTQYF
J gene: TRBJ1-1; D gene: .; clone size: .; V gene: TRBV19; CDR3 DNA: TGTGCCAGTAGGGACCGTGGGCATTCGAACACTGAAGCTTTCTTT; CDR3 protein: CASRDRGHSNTEAFF
J gene: TRBJ2-5; D gene: TRBD2; clone size: medium-sized; V gene: TRBV5-5; CDR3 DNA: TGTGCCAGCAGTTATTGGCTAGCGGGAGCGCAAGAGACCCAGTACTTC; CDR3 protein: CASSYWLAGAQETQYF
J gene: TRBJ2-7; D gene: TRBD1; clone size: medium-sized; V gene: TRBV29-1; CDR3 DNA: TGCAGCGTTGGGACAGGGGCTGGACTCGAGCAGTACTTC; CDR3 protein: CSVGTGAGLEQYF
J gene: TRBJ1-2; D gene: .; clone size: .; V gene: TRBV27; CDR3 DNA: TGTGCCAGCAGTGACCACACCGCCTCAGGGGAAAACACCTTC; CDR3 protein: CASSDHTASGENTF
J gene: TRBJ2-1; D gene: .; clone size: .; V gene: TRBV5-6; CDR3 DNA: TGTGCCAGCTCCCAGGGGATTAATAGTATTGATGAGCAGTTCTTC; CDR3 protein: CASSQGINSIDEQFF
J gene: TRBJ1-3; D gene: .; clone size: few; V gene: TRBV12-3/TRBV12-4; CDR3 DNA: TGTGCCAGCAGTCTTGAGGGGGGAAACACCATATATTTT; CDR3 protein: CASSLEGGNTIYF
J gene: TRBJ2-7; D gene: TRBD2; clone size: .; V gene: TRBV11-2; CDR3 DNA: TGTGCCAGCAGCGACTCGGCCGGGACTAGCCCCTACGAGCAGTACTTC; CDR3 protein: CASSDSAGTSPYEQYF
J gene: TRBJ1-6; D gene: .; clone size: .; V gene: TRBV6-5; CDR3 DNA: TGTGCCAGCAGCCCCGGGGATAATTCACCCCTCCACTTT; CDR3 protein: CASSPGDNSPLHF
J gene: TRBJ2-3; D gene: TRBD2; clone size: medium-sized; V gene: TRBV19; CDR3 DNA: TGTGCCAGTAGCTCACGGCTAGCGGGGACCTGGAATACGCAGTATTTT; CDR3 protein: CASSSRLAGTWNTQYF
J gene: TRBJ1-1; D gene: .; clone size: few; V gene: TRBV6-5; CDR3 DNA: TGTGCCAGCAGACCCGCCGGGGACCCGCGGGGAGCTTTCTTT; CDR3 protein: CASRPAGDPRGAFF
J gene: TRBJ1-1; D gene: TRBD1; clone size: .; V gene: TRBV6-5; CDR3 DNA: TGTGCCAGCACCCACGCAGGGGGCATGAACACTGAAGCTTTCTTT; CDR3 protein: CASTHAGGMNTEAFF
J gene: TRBJ2-3; D gene: TRBD2; clone size: medium-sized; V gene: TRBV27; CDR3 DNA: TGTGCCAGCACAGGGACTAGCTCAGATACGCAGTATTTT; CDR3 protein: CASTGTSSDTQYF
J gene: TRBJ2-2; D gene: .; clone size: medium-sized; V gene: TRBV27; CDR3 DNA: TGTGCCAGCAGTTTTTCGGCGAACACCGGGGAGCTGTTTTTT; CDR3 protein: CASSFSANTGELFF
J gene: TRBJ2-1; D gene: TRBD2; clone size: medium-sized; V gene: TRBV29-1; CDR3 DNA: TGCAGCGTTGGGGTCCTAGCGGGAGTCTTGGATGAGCAGTTCTTC; CDR3 protein: CSVGVLAGVLDEQFF
J gene: TRBJ2-1; D gene: TRBD2; clone size: medium-sized; V gene: TRBV19; CDR3 DNA: TGTGCCAGTAGTATATGGCTAGCGGGAGGTGATGAGCAGTTCTTC; CDR3 protein: CASSIWLAGGDEQFF
J gene: TRBJ2-5; D gene: .; clone size: .; V gene: TRBV7-2; CDR3 DNA: TGTGCCAGCAGCCCCGGGACTCCCCAAGAGACCCAGTACTTC; CDR3 protein: CASSPGTPQETQYF
J gene: TRBJ2-7; D gene: TRBD1; clone size: .; V gene: TRBV6-5; CDR3 DNA: TGTGCCAGCAGTCCATCCGGGACAGGGGGTGAGCAGTACTTC; CDR3 protein: CASSPSGTGGEQYF
J gene: TRBJ2-1; D gene: TRBD1; clone size: few; V gene: TRBV10-3; CDR3 DNA: TGTGCCACGGTGAGGGGACAGGGGGCGGATGAGCAGTTCTTC; CDR3 protein: CATVRGQGADEQFF
J gene: TRBJ2-5; D gene: .; clone size: .; V gene: TRBV5-6; CDR3 DNA: TGTGCCAGCTGCCTCTCAGAGACCCAGTACTTC; CDR3 protein: CASCLSETQYF
J gene: TRBJ1-2; D gene: .; clone size: few; V gene: TRBV5-6; CDR3 DNA: TGTGCCAGCAGCTTGGGGGCAGGGGCAAGCGTCTACGGCTACACCTTC; CDR3 protein: CASSLGAGASVYGYTF
J gene: TRBJ1-2; D gene: .; clone size: .; V gene: TRBV30; CDR3 DNA: TGTGCCTGGAGTGGGGGCGCGGGTTATGGCTACACCTTC; CDR3 protein: CAWSGGAGYGYTF
J gene: TRBJ2-5; D gene: TRBD2; clone size: many; V gene: TRBV6-5; CDR3 DNA: TGTGCCAGCAGTTCCGGGACTTACGGGGGGGAGGAGACCCAGTACTTC; CDR3 protein: CASSSGTYGGEETQYF
J gene: TRBJ2-1; D gene: TRBD1; clone size: medium-sized; V gene: TRBV12-3/TRBV12-4; CDR3 DNA: TGTGCCAGCAGTTTCGATGGACAGGGATACAATGAGCAGTTCTTC; CDR3 protein: CASSFDGQGYNEQFF
J gene: TRBJ2-2; D gene: .; clone size: few; V gene: TRBV27; CDR3 DNA: TGTGCCAGCAGTTTTCAGGGTCGCACCGGGGAGCTGTTTTTT; CDR3 protein: CASSFQGRTGELFF
J gene: TRBJ1-4; D gene: TRBD1; clone size: once; V gene: TRBV20-1; CDR3 DNA: TGCAGTGCTAGGGGGGACAGGGCTGAAAAACTGTTTTTT; CDR3 protein: CSARGDRAEKLFF
J gene: TRBJ2-3; D gene: TRBD2; clone size: medium-sized; V gene: TRBV19; CDR3 DNA: TGTGCCAGTAGTAGACTAGCGGGAACCACAGATACGCAGTATTTT; CDR3 protein: CASSRLAGTTDTQYF
J gene: TRBJ1-5; D gene: .; clone size: few; V gene: TRBV27; CDR3 DNA: TGTGCCAGCAGTCCCTCGACATTTAGCAATCAGCCCCAGCATTTT; CDR3 protein: CASSPSTFSNQPQHF
J gene: TRBJ1-5; D gene: .; clone size: .; V gene: TRBV19; CDR3 DNA: TGTGCCAGCCAAAATCCCCTGGCGGGTGCTTTATGGGATCAGCCCCAGCATTTT; CDR3 protein: CASQNPLAGALWDQPQHF
J gene: TRBJ2-1; D gene: .; clone size: medium-sized; V gene: TRBV12-3/TRBV12-4; CDR3 DNA: TGTGCCAGCAGACCGGGACTCCAGGACAATGAGCAGTTCTTC; CDR3 protein: CASRPGLQDNEQFF
J gene: TRBJ1-3; D gene: .; clone size: .; V gene: TRBV7-6; CDR3 DNA: TGTGCCAGCAGCGACTCTGGACGGAGATCTGGAAACACCATATATTTT; CDR3 protein: CASSDSGRRSGNTIYF
J gene: TRBJ2-7; D gene: .; clone size: few; V gene: TRBV4-2; CDR3 DNA: TGTGCCAGCAGCCAAGGTACGAGATCCGGCTACGAGCAGTACTTC; CDR3 protein: CASSQGTRSGYEQYF
J gene: TRBJ2-7; D gene: .; clone size: .; V gene: TRBV27; CDR3 DNA: TGTGCCAGCAGTCCGGGCATGGCCTACGAGCAGTACTTC; CDR3 protein: CASSPGMAYEQYF
J gene: TRBJ2-2; D gene: TRBD1; clone size: .; V gene: TRBV19; CDR3 DNA: TGTGCCAGTATCCGGACAGGGAGAAACACCGGGGAGCTGTTTTTT; CDR3 protein: CASIRTGRNTGELFF
J gene: TRBJ2-3; D gene: TRBD1; clone size: few; V gene: TRBV10-3; CDR3 DNA: TGTGCCAGTGCGGGACAGGGGGGAGATACGCAGTATTTT; CDR3 protein: CASAGQGGDTQYF
J gene: TRBJ2-3; D gene: .; clone size: .; V gene: TRBV10-3; CDR3 DNA: TGTGCCATCAGCCCTACCCTTCGCATCCTCGATACGCAGTATTTT; CDR3 protein: CAISPTLRILDTQYF
J gene: TRBJ2-3; D gene: .; clone size: medium-sized; V gene: TRBV29-1; CDR3 DNA: TGCAGCGTTGAAGAAACTAGGCAGTCAGATACGCAGTATTTT; CDR3 protein: CSVEETRQSDTQYF
J gene: TRBJ1-5; D gene: .; clone size: .; V gene: TRBV7-4; CDR3 DNA: TGTGCCAGCAGTGACGGACAGAATAGCAATCAGCCCCAGCATTTT; CDR3 protein: CASSDGQNSNQPQHF
J gene: TRBJ2-5; D gene: .; clone size: few; V gene: TRBV18; CDR3 DNA: TGTGCCAGCTCACCACGGAGGTCTGAGACCCAGTACTTC; CDR3 protein: CASSPRRSETQYF
J gene: TRBJ2-1; D gene: TRBD2; clone size: .; V gene: TRBV5-4; CDR3 DNA: TGTGCCAGCTGCTTTGGCGGGGGAAACAATGAGCAGTTCTTC; CDR3 protein: CASCFGGGNNEQFF